What follows describes a single T cell receptor (beta chain). Antigen unknown. This sample was included in a study of vaccination and CD4 T cells after COVID-19. Across the whole study: As control conditions, cultures were given either a CEFX pool serving as positive control, an HIV-1 Nef pool, or no peptide at all.

Cultured CD4+ T-cell DNA underwent Oncomine TCR Beta short-read sequencing. Genomic DNA was isolated from cultured CD4+ T cells. Each CDR3 protein gets one entry after TCRdb re-called the PCR reads with MiXCR. The data show 8,500 to 10,000 distinct CDR3 sequences, with 28% seen just once and around 10% held by the top ten. Documented treatment: roughly ten-day PBMC culture with coronavirus spike peptide pools or control peptides (ViraFEST assay). Researchers collected the unexposed donor's CD4+ T cells before the COVID-19 pandemic (2011-2018). This CDR3 has 15 amino acids. Per germline, CDR1 SGHRS and CDR2 YFSETQ. The V end was cut by 1 base, the J end by 5 bases, with 15 bases between.

The chain uses TRBV5-1 and TRBJ2-5; tentatively, D is TRBD2 (6 bases). Input material: CD4+ T cells from blood, cultured in vitro. The clonotype originates from a human donor in good health. This CDR3 is CASSLMADGGETQYF. Written as DNA, the CDR3 is TGCGCCAGCAGCTTGATGGCCGATGGGGGGGAGACCCAGTACTTC.